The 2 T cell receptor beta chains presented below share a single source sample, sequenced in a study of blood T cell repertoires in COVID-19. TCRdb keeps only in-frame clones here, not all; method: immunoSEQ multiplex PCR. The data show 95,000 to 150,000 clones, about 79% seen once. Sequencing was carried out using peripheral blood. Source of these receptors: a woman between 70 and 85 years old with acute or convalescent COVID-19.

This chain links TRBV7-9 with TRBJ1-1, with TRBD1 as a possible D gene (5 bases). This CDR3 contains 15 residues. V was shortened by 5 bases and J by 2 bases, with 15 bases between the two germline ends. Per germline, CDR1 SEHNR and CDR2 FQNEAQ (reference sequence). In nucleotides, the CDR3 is TGTGCCAGCAGCGCTCCGGACAACGGCAACACTGAAGCTTTCTTT. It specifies CASSAPDNGNTEAFF.

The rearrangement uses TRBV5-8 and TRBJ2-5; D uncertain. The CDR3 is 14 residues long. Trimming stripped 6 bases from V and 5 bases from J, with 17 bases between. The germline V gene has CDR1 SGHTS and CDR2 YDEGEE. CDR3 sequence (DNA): TGTGCCAGCACCCCGCGAGCCGTTCCGGAGACCCAGTACTTC. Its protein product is CASTPRAVPETQYF.